These 23 T cell receptor beta chains originate from one sample sequenced in a study of CD8 T cells in Susac syndrome. When the RNA was reverse transcribed, random hexamers were used with an input of roughly 0.45 to 1 ug. Each CDR3 protein is one row after TCRdb ran MiXCR on the immunoSEQ multiplex PCR reads. The sample yields roughly 130,000 distinct CDR3 sequences, 96% seen once. The sequenced sample consisted of CD4+ T cells from PBMCs. The receptors derive from a human donor with Susac syndrome.

The V call is TRBV18, the J call TRBJ1-4, with TRBD1 identical over 7 bases. Unmatched junction bases numbered 2, after V lost 4 bases and J lost 6 bases. The CDR3 covers 13 residues. The germline gives CDR1 KGHSH, CDR2 LQKENI. The CDR3 DNA reads as TGTGCCAGCTCACAGGGGGCGGATGAAAAACTGTTTTTT. Residues: CASSQGADEKLFF.

The chain joins TRBV18 to TRBJ2-7; weak D call: TRBD2 (6 bases). V dropped 1 base and J dropped 2 bases, with 9 bases sitting between them. CDR1 is KGHSH, CDR2 LQKENI, per germline. This CDR3 region has 14 residues. The CDR3 here is CASSPRGEAYEQYF. For the CDR3, the DNA is TGTGCCAGCTCACCACGGGGGGAAGCCTACGAGCAGTACTTC. Looking up the rest from reference TRBV18 and TRBJ2-7 gives the full variable domain: NAGVMQNPRHLVRRRGQEARLRCSPMKGHSHVYWYRQLPEEGLKFMVYLQKENIIDESGMPKERFSAEFPKEGPSILRIQQVVRGDSAAYFCASSPRGEAYEQYFGPGTRLTVT.

The chain uses TRBV7-8 and TRBJ2-2, with 9 bases matching TRBD2. Losses at the gene ends were 3 bases for V and 7 bases for J; bases not matched to a gene: 9. The germline V gene encodes CDR1 SGHVS and CDR2 FQNEAQ. This CDR3 is 16 amino acids long. CDR3 region: CASSFTGTSFGGELFF. CDR3 DNA sequence: TGTGCCAGCAGCTTCACCGGGACTAGCTTTGGCGGGGAGCTGTTTTTT.

The chain carries TRBV7-2 and TRBJ2-1; D is unclear. Germline V CDR1 and CDR2: SGHTA, FQGNSA. The germline V and J ends were trimmed by 1 base and 4 bases, with 8 bases remaining between them. This CDR3 spans 14 amino acids. The CDR3 DNA reads TGTGCCAGCAGCTTAGTAAGGTCGTACAATGAGCAGTTCTTC. Its translation: CASSLVRSYNEQFF.

V usage is TRBV20-1 and J usage is TRBJ1-1; TRBD1 is a possible D gene (6 bases). The germline V gene encodes CDR1 DFQATT and CDR2 SNEGSKA (reference sequence). The CDR3 spans 15 residues. Trimming pared 0 bases from V and 1 base from J, leaving 12 bases between. Written as DNA, the CDR3 is TGCAGTGCTAGAGACACAGGGAACGGGAACACTGAAGCTTTCTTT. It is translated as CSARDTGNGNTEAFF.

J is TRBJ2-2 and V is TRBV3-1, with TRBD1 identical over 8 bases. V was clipped by 5 bases and J by 7 bases; unmatched bases: 3. This CDR3 is built from 13 residues. Per germline, CDR1 LGHDT and CDR2 YNNKEL (reference sequence). DNA for the CDR3: TGTGCCAGCAGCTACAGGGGGATCGGGGAGCTGTTTTTT. It translates to CASSYRGIGELFF.

The chain carries TRBV20-1 and TRBJ2-2; D is possibly TRBD2 (6 bases). Germline CDR1 is DFQATT and CDR2 is SNEGSKA (reference sequence). This CDR3 has 15 residues. Trimming took 5 bases from V and 3 from J, leaving 16 bases between them. CDR3 in amino acids: CSAPRGGTHTGELFF. The DNA for the CDR3 is TGCAGTGCTCCTCGCGGCGGGACGCACACCGGGGAGCTGTTTTTT.

This clonotype was observed a single time. One end of the junction varies from germline; a read error may be responsible. The V call is TRBV6-5, the J call TRBJ2-7; 7 positions agree with TRBD2. In germline, CDR1 is MNHEY, CDR2 SVGAGI. This CDR3 contains 13 residues. CDR3 sequence reads: CASSSYLSGPPVF. For the CDR3, the DNA is TGTGCCAGCAGTTCTTACCTTAGCGGGCCCCCCGTCTTC.

The gene calls are TRBV5-1 and TRBJ2-3; no reliable D call. The V gene's germline CDR1 is SGHRS and CDR2 YFSETQ. V dropped 6 bases and J dropped 1 base, with 9 bases sitting between them. CDR3 length: 13 amino acids. In nucleotides, the CDR3 is TGCGCCAGCACCGACGGAGGCACAGATACGCAGTATTTT. The encoded protein is CASTDGGTDTQYF.

The V call is TRBV15, the J call TRBJ2-7; D is unclear. CDR3 length: 12 amino acids. Trimming removed 8 bases at V and 2 bases at J, with 10 bases between. The germline V gene has CDR1 LNHNV and CDR2 YYDKDF (reference sequence). CDR3 sequence reads: CATGSGPYEQYF. CDR3 nucleotides: TGTGCCACCGGATCGGGCCCCTACGAGCAGTACTTC.

The count of this clonotype is one. The chain joins TRBV29-1 to TRBJ1-1; 7 positions agree with TRBD1. There are 12 residues in the CDR3. Germline V CDR1 and CDR2: SQVTM, ANQGSEA. V lost 7 bases, J lost 4 bases, and 6 bases stayed unmatched. The CDR3 DNA is TGCAGCGCCGTAGGGGGCCCCACTGAAGCTTTCTTT. As protein: CSAVGGPTEAFF. Drawing the rest from reference TRBV29-1 and TRBJ1-1, the complete variable domain is SAVISQKPSRDICQRGTSLTIQCQVDSQVTMMFWYRQQPGQSLTLIATANQGSEATYESGFVIDKFPISRPNLTFSTLTVSNMSPEDSSIYLCSAVGGPTEAFFGQGTRLTVV.

V is TRBV29-1 and J is TRBJ2-2; D may be TRBD1 or TRBD2 (5 bases each). V was pared by 6 bases and J by 1 base, with 6 bases between. The CDR3 loop spans 12 amino acids. Germline lookup yields CDR1 SQVTM and CDR2 ANQGSEA. The CDR3 DNA follows: TGCAGCGTGGGGGTGAACACCGGGGAGCTGTTTTTT. Amino acids: CSVGVNTGELFF.

The chain carries TRBV6-1 and TRBJ2-3; 10 nucleotides match TRBD2. The CDR3 spans 16 residues. Germline assignment: CDR1 MNHNS and CDR2 SASEGT. V trimming: 6 bases; J trimming: 0 bases; junction bases outside the gene matches: 6. The CDR3 is CASSPIAGGSTDTQYF. In DNA, the CDR3 is TGTGCCAGCAGCCCTATAGCGGGAGGAAGCACAGATACGCAGTATTTT.

The chain joins TRBV30 to TRBJ2-3, with TRBD2 matching over 7 bases. The CDR3 is 13 residues long. CDR1 GTSNPN and CDR2 SVGIG come from the germline V gene (reference sequence). V was pared by 3 bases and J by 1 base, with 1 base of the junction left unmatched. CDR3 DNA: TGTGCCTGGAGGCTAGCGGGCACAGATACGCAGTATTTT. Protein sequence: CAWRLAGTDTQYF. Filled out from reference TRBV30 and TRBJ2-3, the complete variable domain reads SQTIHQWPATLVQPVGSPLSLECTVEGTSNPNLYWYRQAAGRGLQLLFYSVGIGQISSEVPQNLSASRPQDRQFILSSKKLLLSDSGFYLCAWRLAGTDTQYFGPGTRLTVL.

In its sample, this clonotype was seen once. This chain joins TRBV20-1 and TRBJ2-3, with 9 bases aligning to TRBD1. Germline CDR1 is DFQATT and CDR2 is SNEGSKA (reference sequence). V trimming: 6 bases; J trimming: 1 base; junction bases outside the gene matches: 2. The CDR3 has 13 amino acids. The CDR3 loop is CSAWTGGTDTQYF. The DNA for the CDR3 is TGCAGTGCGTGGACAGGGGGCACAGATACGCAGTATTTT.

In this sample, this clonotype turned up a few times. The chain is built from TRBV12-3 or TRBV12-4 and TRBJ2-6, with unresolved D. V lost 3 bases to trimming and J lost 1 base, with 7 bases between them. The CDR3 is made up of 15 amino acids. This CDR3 reads CASSLVGSGANVLTF. CDR3 DNA: TGTGCCAGCAGTTTGGTGGGTTCTGGGGCCAACGTCCTGACTTTC.

The chain links TRBV18 to TRBJ2-1; 10 bases map to TRBD2. There are 15 residues in the CDR3. V lost 2 bases and J lost 7; bases outside the gene matches: 5. CDR1 is KGHSH, CDR2 LQKENI, per germline. CDR3 sequence (DNA): TGTGCCAGCTCACCAGTACTAGCGGGATTTAATGAGCAGTTCTTC. It yields the protein CASSPVLAGFNEQFF.

The CDR3 loop reads CSVGPRRMDTQYF. DNA for the CDR3: TGCAGCGTTGGACCCCGCAGAATGGATACGCAGTATTTT. V is TRBV29-1 and J is TRBJ2-3; D is ambiguous. Germline V gene sequence: CDR1 SQVTM, CDR2 ANQGSEA. This CDR3 comprises 13 residues. The V and J ends lost 4 bases and 6 bases respectively, with 14 bases between them.

This clonotype was counted a single time. The V and J genes are TRBV2 and TRBJ1-2; maybe TRBD1 (5 bases). V was clipped by 5 bases and J by 9 bases, with 16 bases between them. The CDR3 is 13 residues long. CDR1 and CDR2 (germline): SNHLY, FYNNEI. CDR3 residues: CASSQTLGPSYTF. The CDR3 nucleotides are TGTGCCAGCAGTCAGACCTTGGGACCCAGCTACACCTTC.

The CDR3 protein is CSARAQPYHTGELFF. Written as DNA, the CDR3 is TGCAGTGCTAGAGCCCAGCCCTATCACACCGGGGAGCTGTTTTTT. This rearrangement joins TRBV20-1 to TRBJ2-2; D gene uncertain. Trimming cost V 1 base and J 3 bases, with 12 bases left between them. Germline loops: CDR1 DFQATT, CDR2 SNEGSKA (reference sequence). The CDR3 consists of 15 residues.

The chain has TRBV11-2 and TRBJ2-3; tentative D call: TRBD2 (7 bases). This CDR3 has 15 amino acids. CDR1 is SGHAT, CDR2 FQNNGV, per germline. The germline V and J ends were trimmed by 5 bases and 6 bases, with 18 bases remaining between them. The CDR3 DNA sequence: TGTGCCAGCAGCCCGGGGGGCGGGAAACCGGATACGCAGTATTTT. Translating it yields CASSPGGGKPDTQYF.

The rearrangement joins TRBV28 to TRBJ2-5; the D call may be TRBD1 or TRBD2 (5 bases each). Trimming removed 6 bases at V and 2 bases at J, with 16 bases between. Germline assignment: CDR1 MDHEN and CDR2 SYDVKM. The CDR3 contains 15 residues. The DNA of the CDR3 is TGTGCCAGCAGCTTGGTGGGACCGGTACAAGAGACCCAGTACTTC. Its protein product is CASSLVGPVQETQYF.

The CDR3 is CASSELGGSGAAYEQYF. CDR3 nucleotides: TGTGCCAGCAGTGAATTGGGAGGGAGCGGGGCAGCCTACGAGCAGTACTTC. The chain links TRBV25-1 to TRBJ2-7, with 7 bases fitting TRBD2. Germline values: CDR1 MGHDK, CDR2 SYGVNS. This CDR3 has 17 amino acids. The junction had 11 bases not matched to a gene; V was cut back by 1 base and J by 2 bases.